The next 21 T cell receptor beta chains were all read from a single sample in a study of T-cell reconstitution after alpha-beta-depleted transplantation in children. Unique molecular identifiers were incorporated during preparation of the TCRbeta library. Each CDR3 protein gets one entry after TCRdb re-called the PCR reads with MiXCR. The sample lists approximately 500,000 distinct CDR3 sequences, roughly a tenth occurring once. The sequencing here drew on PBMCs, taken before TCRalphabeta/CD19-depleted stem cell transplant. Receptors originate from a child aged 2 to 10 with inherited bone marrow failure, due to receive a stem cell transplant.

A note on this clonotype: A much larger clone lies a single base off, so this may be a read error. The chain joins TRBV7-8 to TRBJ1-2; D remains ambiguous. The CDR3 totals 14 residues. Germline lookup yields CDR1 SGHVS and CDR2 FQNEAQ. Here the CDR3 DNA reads TGTGCCAGCAGCTTAGAGGCCTCGGGCTATCGCTACACCTTC. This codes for CASSLEASGYRYTF.

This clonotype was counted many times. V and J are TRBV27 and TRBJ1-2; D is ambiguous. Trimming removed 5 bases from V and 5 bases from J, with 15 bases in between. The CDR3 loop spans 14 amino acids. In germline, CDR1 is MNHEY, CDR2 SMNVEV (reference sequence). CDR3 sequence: CASSLRSTPYGYTF. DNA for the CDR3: TGTGCCAGCAGTCTACGTAGCACACCATATGGCTACACCTTC.

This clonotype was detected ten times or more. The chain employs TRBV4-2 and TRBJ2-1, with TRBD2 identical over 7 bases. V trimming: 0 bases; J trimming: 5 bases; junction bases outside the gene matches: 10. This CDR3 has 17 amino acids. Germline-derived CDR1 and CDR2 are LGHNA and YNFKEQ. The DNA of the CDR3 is TGTGCCAGCAGCCAAGATCCCCCGGGAGGTGAAGACAATGAGCAGTTCTTC. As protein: CASSQDPPGGEDNEQFF.

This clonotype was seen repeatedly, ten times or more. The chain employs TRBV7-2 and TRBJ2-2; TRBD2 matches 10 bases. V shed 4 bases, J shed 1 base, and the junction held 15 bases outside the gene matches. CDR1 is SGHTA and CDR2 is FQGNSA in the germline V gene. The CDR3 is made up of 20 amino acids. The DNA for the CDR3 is TGTGCCAGCAGCTATCTAGGGATATGGCTAGCGGGGGTGAACACCGGGGAGCTGTTTTTT. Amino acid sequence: CASSYLGIWLAGVNTGELFF.

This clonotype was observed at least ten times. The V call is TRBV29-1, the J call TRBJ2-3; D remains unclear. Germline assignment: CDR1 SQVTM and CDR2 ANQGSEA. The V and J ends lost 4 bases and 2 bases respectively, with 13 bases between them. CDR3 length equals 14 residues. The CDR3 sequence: CSVAGTGITDTQYF. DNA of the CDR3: TGCAGCGTTGCGGGTACCGGTATCACAGATACGCAGTATTTT.

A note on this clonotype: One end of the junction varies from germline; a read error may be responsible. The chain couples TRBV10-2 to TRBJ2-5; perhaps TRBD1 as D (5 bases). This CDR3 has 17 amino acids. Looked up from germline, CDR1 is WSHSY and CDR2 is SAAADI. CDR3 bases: TGCGCCAGCAGTGAGTCGACGGACACCCAGGGATCAGAGACCCATTACTTC. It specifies CASSESTDTQGSETHYF.

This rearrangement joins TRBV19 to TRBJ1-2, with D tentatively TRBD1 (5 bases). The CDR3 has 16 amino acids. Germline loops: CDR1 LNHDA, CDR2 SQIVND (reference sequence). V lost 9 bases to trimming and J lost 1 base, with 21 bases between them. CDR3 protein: CARSPGTGRHNYGYTF. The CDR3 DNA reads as TGTGCCAGGAGCCCCGGGACGGGCCGGCATAACTATGGCTACACCTTC.

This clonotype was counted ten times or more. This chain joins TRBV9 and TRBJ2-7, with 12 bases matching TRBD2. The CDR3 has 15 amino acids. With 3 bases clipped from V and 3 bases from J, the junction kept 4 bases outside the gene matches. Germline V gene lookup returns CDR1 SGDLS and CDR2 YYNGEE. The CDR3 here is CASSGEGLAGYEQYF. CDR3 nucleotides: TGTGCCAGCAGCGGGGAGGGACTAGCGGGCTACGAGCAGTACTTC.

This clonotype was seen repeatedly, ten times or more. The CDR3 protein is CASAEGYFYEQYF. The DNA for the CDR3 is TGTGCCAGCGCAGAGGGCTACTTCTACGAGCAGTACTTC. V is TRBV27 and J is TRBJ2-7; D may be TRBD2 (5 bases). The CDR3 has 13 residues. V lost 8 bases to trimming and J lost 3 bases, with 14 bases between them. The germline V gene has CDR1 MNHEY and CDR2 SMNVEV (reference sequence).

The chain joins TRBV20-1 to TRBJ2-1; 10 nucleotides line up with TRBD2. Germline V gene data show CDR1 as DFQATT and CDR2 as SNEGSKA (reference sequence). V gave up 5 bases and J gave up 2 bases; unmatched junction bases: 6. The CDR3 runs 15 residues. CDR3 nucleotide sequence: TGCAGTGCTTCCCGGACTAGCGGAACCTACAATGAGCAGTTCTTC. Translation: CSASRTSGTYNEQFF.

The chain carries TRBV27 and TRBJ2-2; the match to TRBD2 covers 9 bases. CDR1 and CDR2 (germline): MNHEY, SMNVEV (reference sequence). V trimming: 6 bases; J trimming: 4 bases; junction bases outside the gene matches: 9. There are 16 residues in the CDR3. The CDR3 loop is CASRRLAASTTGELFF. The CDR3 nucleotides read TGTGCCAGCAGAAGACTAGCGGCATCGACCACCGGGGAGCTGTTTTTT.

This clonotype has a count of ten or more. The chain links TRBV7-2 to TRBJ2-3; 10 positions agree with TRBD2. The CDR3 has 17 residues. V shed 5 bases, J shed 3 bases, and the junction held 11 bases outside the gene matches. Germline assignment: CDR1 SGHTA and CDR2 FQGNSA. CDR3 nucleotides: TGTGCCAGCAGCCAATTGCCTAGCGGGAGTTTGACAGATACGCAGTATTTT. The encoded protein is CASSQLPSGSLTDTQYF.

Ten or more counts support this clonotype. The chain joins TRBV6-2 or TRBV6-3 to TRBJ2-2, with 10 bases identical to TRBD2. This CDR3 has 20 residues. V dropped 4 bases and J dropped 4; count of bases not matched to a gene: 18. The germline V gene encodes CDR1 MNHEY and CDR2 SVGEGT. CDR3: CASSSQAGGPFGVVTGELFF. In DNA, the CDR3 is TGTGCCAGCAGTTCCCAAGCGGGAGGGCCGTTCGGTGTCGTCACCGGGGAGCTGTTTTTT.

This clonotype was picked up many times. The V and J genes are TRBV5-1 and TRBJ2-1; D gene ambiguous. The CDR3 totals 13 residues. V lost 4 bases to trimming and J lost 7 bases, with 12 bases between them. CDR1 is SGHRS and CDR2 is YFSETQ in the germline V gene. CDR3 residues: CASSLELPNEQFF. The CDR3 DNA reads TGCGCCAGCAGCCTGGAGCTACCGAATGAGCAGTTCTTC.

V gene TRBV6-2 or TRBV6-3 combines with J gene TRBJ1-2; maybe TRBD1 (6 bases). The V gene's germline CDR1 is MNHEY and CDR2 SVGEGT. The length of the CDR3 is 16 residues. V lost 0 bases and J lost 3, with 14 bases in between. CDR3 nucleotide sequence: TGTGCCAGCAGTTACTCGGGACGGGGGCGCTACTATGGCTACACCTTC. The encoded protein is CASSYSGRGRYYGYTF.

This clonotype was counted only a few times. DNA for the CDR3: TGTGCCAGCAGTATGGGACGGAGTGCTCTAGAGACAGATACGCAGTATTTT. Amino acids: CASSMGRSALETDTQYF. The chain is built from TRBV12-3 or TRBV12-4 and TRBJ2-3; D might be TRBD1 or TRBD2, each matching 5 bases. Trimming pared 5 bases from V and 3 bases from J, leaving 21 bases between. The CDR3 has 17 residues.

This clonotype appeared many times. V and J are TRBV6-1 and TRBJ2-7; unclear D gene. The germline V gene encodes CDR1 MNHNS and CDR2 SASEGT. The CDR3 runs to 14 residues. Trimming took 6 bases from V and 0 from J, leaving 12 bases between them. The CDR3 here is CASSSAWSSYEQYF. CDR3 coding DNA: TGTGCCAGCAGCTCCGCCTGGTCCTCCTACGAGCAGTACTTC.

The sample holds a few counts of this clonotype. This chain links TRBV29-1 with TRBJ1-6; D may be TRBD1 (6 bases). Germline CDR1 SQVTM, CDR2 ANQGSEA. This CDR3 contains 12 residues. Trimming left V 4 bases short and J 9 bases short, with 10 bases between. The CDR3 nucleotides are TGCAGCGTTGGGGACAACGGTTCACCCCTCCACTTT. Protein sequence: CSVGDNGSPLHF. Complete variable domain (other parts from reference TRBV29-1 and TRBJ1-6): SAVISQKPSRDICQRGTSLTIQCQVDSQVTMMFWYRQQPGQSLTLIATANQGSEATYESGFVIDKFPISRPNLTFSTLTVSNMSPEDSSIYLCSVGDNGSPLHFGNGTRLTVT.

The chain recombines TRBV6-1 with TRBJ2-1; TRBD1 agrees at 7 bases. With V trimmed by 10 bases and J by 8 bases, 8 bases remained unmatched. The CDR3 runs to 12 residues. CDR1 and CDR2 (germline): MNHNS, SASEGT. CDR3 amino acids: CATRTGRHEQFF. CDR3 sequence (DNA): TGTGCCACTAGGACAGGACGTCATGAGCAGTTCTTC.

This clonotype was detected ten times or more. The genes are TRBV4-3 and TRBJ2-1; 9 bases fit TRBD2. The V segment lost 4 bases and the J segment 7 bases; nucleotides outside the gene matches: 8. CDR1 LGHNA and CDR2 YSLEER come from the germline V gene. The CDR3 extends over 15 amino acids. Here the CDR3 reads CASSRSSGSLNEQFF. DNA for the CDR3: TGCGCCAGCAGCCGAAGTAGCGGGAGTTTGAATGAGCAGTTCTTC.

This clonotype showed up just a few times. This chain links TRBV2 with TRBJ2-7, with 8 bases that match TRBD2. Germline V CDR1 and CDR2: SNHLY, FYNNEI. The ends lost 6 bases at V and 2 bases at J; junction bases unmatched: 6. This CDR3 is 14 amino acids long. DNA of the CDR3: TGTGCCAGCAGACCGGGACTAGTCGCCTACGAGCAGTACTTC. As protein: CASRPGLVAYEQYF. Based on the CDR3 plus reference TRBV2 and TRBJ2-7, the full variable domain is EPEVTQTPSHQVTQMGQEVILRCVPISNHLYFYWYRQILGQKVEFLVSFYNNEISEKSEIFDDQFSVERPDGSNFTLKIRSTKLEDSAMYFCASRPGLVAYEQYFGPGTRLTVT.